This TCR beta chain was identified during a study of shared clonotypes between healthy human individuals. The CDR3 contains 17 residues. J was trimmed by 4 bases and V by 6 bases; bases with no gene match: 13. Germline V gives CDR1 ENHRY, CDR2 SYGVKD. Produced via immunoSEQ multiplex PCR; TCRdb's table is partial and in-frame only. The data contain roughly 490,000 clones, over 60% of them seen just once; the ten biggest clones take up 13%. The sample comprised PBMCs. This clonotype was sampled from a woman between 35 and 50 years old in good health. Some clones in this sample may be carry-over from other donors' samples. V gene TRBV10-3 combines with J gene TRBJ2-7, with 12 bases fitting TRBD2. In DNA, the CDR3 is TGTGCCATCAGGAGACTAGCGGGAGAATCAGGTCGTTACGAGCAGTACTTC. It yields the protein CAIRRLAGESGRYEQYF.